Sequencing of this TCR beta chain was carried out in a study of blood T cell repertoires in COVID-19. Study background: Sources were T cells, B-cell-depleted T cells, or PBMCs; the material itself was cDNA or gDNA.

Assay: immunoSEQ multiplex PCR; the TCRdb copy retains only in-frame clones and omits some. This table has 200,000 to 250,000 clones, roughly nine tenths appearing once. The V and J ends lost 4 bases and 3 bases respectively, with 4 bases between them. Germline V gives CDR1 MDHEN, CDR2 SYDVKM. This CDR3 comprises 11 residues. Sequences were obtained from peripheral blood. The gene calls are TRBV28 and TRBJ2-7; D gene unclear. The TCR sequence derives from a woman aged 45-65 years with COVID-19, enrolled during active disease. CDR3 loop: CASSSFYEQYF. DNA of the CDR3: TGTGCCAGCAGTTCCTTCTACGAGCAGTACTTC.